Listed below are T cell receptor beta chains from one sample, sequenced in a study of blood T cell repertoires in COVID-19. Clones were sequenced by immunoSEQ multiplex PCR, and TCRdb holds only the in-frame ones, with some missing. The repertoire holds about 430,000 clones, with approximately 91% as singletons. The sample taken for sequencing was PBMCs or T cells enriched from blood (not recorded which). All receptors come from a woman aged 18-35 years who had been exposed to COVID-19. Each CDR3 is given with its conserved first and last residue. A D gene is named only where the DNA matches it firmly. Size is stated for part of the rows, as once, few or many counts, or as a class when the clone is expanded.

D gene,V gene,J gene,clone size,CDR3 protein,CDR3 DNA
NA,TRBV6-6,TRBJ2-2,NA,CASSTGIGVTGELFF,TGTGCCAGCAGTACCGGGATTGGCGTCACCGGGGAGCTGTTTTTT
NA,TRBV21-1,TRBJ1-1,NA,CASSRWTGSEAFF,TGTGCCAGCAGCAGATGGACAGGCTCTGAAGCTTTCTTT
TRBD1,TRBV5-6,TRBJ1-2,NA,CASSWTGIPYGYTF,TGTGCCAGCAGCTGGACAGGGATCCCCTATGGCTACACCTTC
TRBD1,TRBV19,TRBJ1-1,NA,CASSIDTGTGSNTEAFF,TGTGCCAGTAGTATAGACACCGGGACAGGGAGTAACACTGAAGCTTTCTTT
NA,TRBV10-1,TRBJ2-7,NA,CASSEHSDGRLYEQYF,TGCGCCAGCAGTGAGCATTCCGACGGCCGACTCTACGAGCAGTACTTC
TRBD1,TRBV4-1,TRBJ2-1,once,CASSQSYRQGGDEQFF,TGCGCCAGCAGCCAATCATACCGACAGGGCGGCGATGAGCAGTTCTTC
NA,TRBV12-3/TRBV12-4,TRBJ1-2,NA,CASSQQQIRGYTF,TGTGCCAGCAGCCAACAGCAAATAAGGGGCTACACCTTC
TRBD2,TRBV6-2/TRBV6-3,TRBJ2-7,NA,CASSYPPSLAGVTYEQYF,TGTGCCAGCAGTTACCCCCCCTCTCTAGCGGGGGTGACCTACGAGCAGTACTTC
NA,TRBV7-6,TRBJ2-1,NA,CASSLSEVGYNEQFF,TGTGCCAGCAGCTTATCGGAGGTGGGGTACAATGAGCAGTTCTTC
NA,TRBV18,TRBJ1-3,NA,CASSLPSTVPSGNTIYF,TGTGCCAGCTCACTACCGTCGACAGTACCCTCTGGAAACACCATATATTTT
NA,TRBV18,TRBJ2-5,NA,CASSPILVETQYF,TGTGCCAGCTCACCAATACTAGTAGAGACCCAGTACTTC
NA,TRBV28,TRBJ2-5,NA,CATVRGGISYQETQYF,TGTGCCACCGTTAGGGGTGGGATATCGTACCAAGAGACCCAGTACTTC